This T cell receptor beta chain was retrieved from a study of healthy donors' naive CD4 and CD8 T cells. In the study overall: Three donor age groups were sampled: 20-25, 40-50 and 60-70 years; half female.

TCR libraries were built from about 500 ng of total RNA by linear amplification. TCRdb re-analysed the reads in MiXCR, keeping a single row per CDR3 protein. The sample consists of approximately 180,000 distinct CDR3 sequences, under 85% of them appearing once. This clonotype has a handful of counts. The antigen is undetermined. Naive CD4+ cells were sorted as CD4+CD8-CD45RO-CD45RA+; naive CD8+ as CD8+CD4-CD45RA+CD27bright. Study-wide results and limits: Negatively charged CDR3s marked CD8+ lineage; positively charged CDR3s marked CD4+ lineage.

V lost 2 bases and J 7 bases, leaving 12 bases between the germline ends. Germline V CDR1 and CDR2: GTSNPN, SVGIG (reference sequence). CDR3 length equals 13 residues. The sequence derives from a pool of human donors in good health; the sample pools cells from several healthy donors. Material for sequencing was naive CD4+ and CD8+ T cells sorted from blood, pooled from several donors. The chain uses TRBV30 and TRBJ2-1; possible D gene TRBD1, 5 bases. The CDR3 here is CAWSRQGTNEQFF. The CDR3, as DNA: TGTGCCTGGAGTAGGCAGGGAACAAATGAGCAGTTCTTC. Full variable domain (rest looked up from reference TRBV30 and TRBJ2-1): SQTIHQWPATLVQPVGSPLSLECTVEGTSNPNLYWYRQAAGRGLQLLFYSVGIGQISSEVPQNLSASRPQDRQFILSSKKLLLSDSGFYLCAWSRQGTNEQFFGPGTRLTVL.